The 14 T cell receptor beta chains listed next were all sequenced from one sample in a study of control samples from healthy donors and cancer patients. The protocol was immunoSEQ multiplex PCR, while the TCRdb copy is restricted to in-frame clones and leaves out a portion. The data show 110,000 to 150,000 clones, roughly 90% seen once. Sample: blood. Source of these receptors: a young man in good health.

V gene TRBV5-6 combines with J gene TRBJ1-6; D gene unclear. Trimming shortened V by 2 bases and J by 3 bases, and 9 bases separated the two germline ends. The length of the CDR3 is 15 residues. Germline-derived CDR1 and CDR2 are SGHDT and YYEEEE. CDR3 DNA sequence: TGTGCCAGCAGCTTCGGGAGGTTCTATAATTCACCCCTCCACTTT. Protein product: CASSFGRFYNSPLHF.

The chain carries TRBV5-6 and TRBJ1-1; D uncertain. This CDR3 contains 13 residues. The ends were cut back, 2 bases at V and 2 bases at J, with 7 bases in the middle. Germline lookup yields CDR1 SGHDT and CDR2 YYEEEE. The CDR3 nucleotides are TGTGCCAGCAGCTTTGGGCTCAACACTGAAGCTTTCTTT. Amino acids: CASSFGLNTEAFF.

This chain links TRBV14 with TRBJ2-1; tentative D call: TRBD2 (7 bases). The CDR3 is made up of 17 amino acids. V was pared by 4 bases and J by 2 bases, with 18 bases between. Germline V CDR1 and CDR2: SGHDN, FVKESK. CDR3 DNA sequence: TGTGCCAGCAGCCCCGAATCCGCGGGGGCTACCTACAATGAGCAGTTCTTC. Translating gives CASSPESAGATYNEQFF.

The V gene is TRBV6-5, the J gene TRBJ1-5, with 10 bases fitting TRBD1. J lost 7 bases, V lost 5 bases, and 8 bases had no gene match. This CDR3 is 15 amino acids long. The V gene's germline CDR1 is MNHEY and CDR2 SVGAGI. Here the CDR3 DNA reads TGTGCCAGCAGTCCCCGGACAGGGGGTAGCCAGCCCCAGCATTTT. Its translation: CASSPRTGGSQPQHF.

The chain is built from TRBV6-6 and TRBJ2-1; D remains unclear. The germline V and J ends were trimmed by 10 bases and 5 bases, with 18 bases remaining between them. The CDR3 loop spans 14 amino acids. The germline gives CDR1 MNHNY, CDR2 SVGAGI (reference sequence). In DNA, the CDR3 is TGTGCCACCGCCCTGAGCATAAAAGACAATGAGCAGTTCTTC. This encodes CATALSIKDNEQFF.

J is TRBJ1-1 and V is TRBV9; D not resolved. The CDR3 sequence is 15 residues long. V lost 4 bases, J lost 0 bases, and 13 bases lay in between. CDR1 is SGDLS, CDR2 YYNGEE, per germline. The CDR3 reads CASSSHVAMNTEAFF. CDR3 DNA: TGTGCCAGCAGCTCCCATGTGGCCATGAACACTGAAGCTTTCTTT.

The CDR3 sequence: CASSHWEGIEETQYF. CDR3 in DNA: TGTGCCAGCAGTCACTGGGAGGGGATCGAGGAGACCCAGTACTTC. This chain joins TRBV27 and TRBJ2-5, with TRBD2 identical over 7 bases. Trimming took 5 bases from V and 5 from J; bases not matched to a gene: 11. Germline-derived CDR1 and CDR2 are MNHEY and SMNVEV (reference sequence). There are 15 residues in the CDR3.

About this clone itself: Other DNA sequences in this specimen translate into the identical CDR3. The CDR3 coding sequence is TGTGCCAGCCGCTCGGGGGGGCCCCTATACAATGAGCAGTTCTTC. It translates to CASRSGGPLYNEQFF. The chain couples TRBV28 to TRBJ2-1; 8 bases fit TRBD2. Trimming cost V 8 bases and J 4 bases; bases outside gene matches: 10. The CDR3 totals 15 residues. Germline assignment: CDR1 MDHEN and CDR2 SYDVKM.

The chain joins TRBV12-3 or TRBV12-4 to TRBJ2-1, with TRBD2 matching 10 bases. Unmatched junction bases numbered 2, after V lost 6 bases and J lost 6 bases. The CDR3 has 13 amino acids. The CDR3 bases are TGTGCCAGCAGCTCTAGCGGGAGCAATGAGCAGTTCTTC. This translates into CASSSSGSNEQFF.

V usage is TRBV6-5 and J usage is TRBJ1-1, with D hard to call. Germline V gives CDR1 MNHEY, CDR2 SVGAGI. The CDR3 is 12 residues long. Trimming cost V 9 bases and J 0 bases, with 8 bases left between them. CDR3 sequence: CASRFMNTEAFF. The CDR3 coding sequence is TGTGCCAGTAGGTTCATGAACACTGAAGCTTTCTTT.

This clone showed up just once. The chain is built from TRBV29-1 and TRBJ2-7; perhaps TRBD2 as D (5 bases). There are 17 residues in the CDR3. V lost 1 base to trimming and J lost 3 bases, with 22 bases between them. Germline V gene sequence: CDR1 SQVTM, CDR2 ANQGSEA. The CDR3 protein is CSVEARIGPRRDYEQYF. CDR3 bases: TGCAGCGTTGAAGCGAGGATAGGCCCAAGACGGGACTACGAGCAGTACTTC.

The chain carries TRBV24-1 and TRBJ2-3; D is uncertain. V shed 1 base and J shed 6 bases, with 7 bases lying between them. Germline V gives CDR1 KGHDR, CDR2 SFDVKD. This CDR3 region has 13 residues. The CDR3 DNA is TGTGCCACCAGTGATTTTCCCCCGGATACGCAGTATTTT. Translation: CATSDFPPDTQYF.

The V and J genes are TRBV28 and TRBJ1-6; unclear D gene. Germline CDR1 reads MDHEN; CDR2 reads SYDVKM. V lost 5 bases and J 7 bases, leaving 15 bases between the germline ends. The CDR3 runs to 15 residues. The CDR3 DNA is TGTGCCAGCAGTCTCGGCGGCCTGGGGAATTCACCCCTCCACTTT. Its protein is CASSLGGLGNSPLHF. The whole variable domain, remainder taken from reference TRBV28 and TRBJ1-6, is DVKVTQSSRYLVKRTGEKVFLECVQDMDHENMFWYRQDPGLGLRLIYFSYDVKMKEKGDIPEGYSVSREKKERFSLILESASTNQTSMYLCASSLGGLGNSPLHFGNGTRLTVT.

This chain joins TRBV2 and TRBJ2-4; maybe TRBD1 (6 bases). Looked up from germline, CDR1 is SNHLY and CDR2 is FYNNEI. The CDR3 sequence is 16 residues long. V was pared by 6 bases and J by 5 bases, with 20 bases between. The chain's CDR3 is CASSHTRTVGENIQYF. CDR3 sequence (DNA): TGTGCCAGCAGCCATACTAGGACAGTTGGGGAAAACATTCAGTACTTC.